This note documents a single T cell receptor beta chain sequence. What it binds is not known. Compared with germline, one end of the junction differs, possibly owing to a read error. The V gene's germline CDR1 is SQVTM and CDR2 ANQGSEA. The CDR3 contains 13 residues. The entry originates in a study of identical twins. Study outcomes and limitations: Excess sharing between twins was weaker in beta out-of-frame sequences.

The authors used template switching to add a universal primer site and gave cDNA unique molecular identifiers. MiXCR, applied by TCRdb to the 5' RACE reads, yields one record per CDR3 protein. This table holds approximately 490,000 distinct CDR3 sequences, 20% to 25% found once. The same sample was also used in a study of yellow fever vaccine responses in identical twins.

The chain couples TRBV29-1 to TRBJ2-1; 7 nucleotides match TRBD2. The receptor comes from a woman between 18 and 29 years old in good health. The material sequenced was CD4+ T cells sorted from blood. CDR3 bases: TGCAGCATTGACGCTCGGGGGGACAATGAGCAGTTCTTC. Translated, it gives CSIDARGDNEQFF.